Listed below are T cell receptor beta chains from one sample, sequenced in a study of cytomegalovirus exposure and HLA in healthy donors. Clones were sequenced by immunoSEQ multiplex PCR, and TCRdb holds only the in-frame ones, with some missing. The sample lists some 160,000 clones; approximately 79% were seen once. Sequencing was done on a sample of PBMCs. Receptors originate from a woman in her 30s in good health and CMV-seronegative. CDR3s include the opening cysteine and the closing phenylalanine or tryptophan. The order of the fields is J gene, clone size, D gene, V gene, CDR3 DNA, CDR3 protein. D genes are given only for firm matches. Not every row has a clone size; where given, it reads once, few, many or a size class.

J: TRBJ1-1; size: -; D: -; V: TRBV2; DNA: TGTGCCAGCAGTTTCAAATCAGGCACTGAAGCTTTCTTT; CDR3: CASSFKSGTEAFF
J: TRBJ1-2; size: -; D: TRBD1; V: TRBV2; DNA: TGTGCCAGCAGTGGACAGGGTTTAGTCTATGGCTACACCTTC; CDR3: CASSGQGLVYGYTF
J: TRBJ2-1; size: -; D: TRBD2; V: TRBV4-2; DNA: TGTGCCAGCAGCCAAGAGGGACTAGCGGGGGCAAATGAGCAGTTCTTC; CDR3: CASSQEGLAGANEQFF
J: TRBJ1-1; size: -; D: -; V: TRBV25-1; DNA: TGTGCCAGCAGTACTCACCGGGACACGAACACTGAAGCTTTCTTT; CDR3: CASSTHRDTNTEAFF
J: TRBJ2-5; size: -; D: -; V: TRBV6-5; DNA: TGTGCCAGCAGTTACTCGGGCTCTCAAGAGACCCAGTACTTC; CDR3: CASSYSGSQETQYF
J: TRBJ1-4; size: -; D: TRBD1; V: TRBV2; DNA: TGTGCCAGCAGTAGGGTTGGGACAGGGGGCGAAAAACTGTTTTTT; CDR3: CASSRVGTGGEKLFF
J: TRBJ1-1; size: -; D: -; V: TRBV5-1; DNA: TGCGCCAGCAGCTTGGACAGGGAGAGGCGGAACACTGAAGCTTTCTTT; CDR3: CASSLDRERRNTEAFF
J: TRBJ1-2; size: -; D: TRBD1; V: TRBV6-1; DNA: TGTGCCAGCAGGGACAGGGGGCGGAGGTATGGCTACACCTTC; CDR3: CASRDRGRRYGYTF
J: TRBJ1-1; size: -; D: -; V: TRBV27; DNA: TGTGCCAGCAGTTTATCGCAAGTCGGGCAGGGTGTAGCTTTCTTT; CDR3: CASSLSQVGQGVAFF
J: TRBJ2-7; size: -; D: TRBD1; V: TRBV6-1; DNA: TGTGCCAGCACAGGACAGGGAACTTACGAGCAGTACTTC; CDR3: CASTGQGTYEQYF
J: TRBJ1-1; size: -; D: -; V: TRBV2; DNA: TGTGCCAGCAGTGAAGTGGGGGCCGGGAACACTGAAGCTTTCTTT; CDR3: CASSEVGAGNTEAFF
J: TRBJ1-5; size: few; D: TRBD1; V: TRBV4-3; DNA: TGCGCCAGCAGCCGAAATTTGGGGGACAGATACCAGCCCCAGCATTTT; CDR3: CASSRNLGDRYQPQHF
J: TRBJ1-6; size: once; D: -; V: TRBV4-1; DNA: TGCGCCAGCAGCCAAGATCGGGGGGATAATTCACCCCTCCACTTT; CDR3: CASSQDRGDNSPLHF
J: TRBJ1-1; size: medium-sized; D: -; V: TRBV2; DNA: TGTGCCAGCAGCCGGGAGCTAGACACTGAAGCTTTCTTT; CDR3: CASSRELDTEAFF
J: TRBJ2-5; size: -; D: TRBD1; V: TRBV2; DNA: TGTGCCAGCAGTGAACAGGGGGTAGGAGAGACCCAGTACTTC; CDR3: CASSEQGVGETQYF
J: TRBJ1-5; size: -; D: TRBD1; V: TRBV19; DNA: TGTGCCAGTACCCCCGCGGACAGGGTGGCCCAGCATTTT; CDR3: CASTPADRVAQHF
J: TRBJ1-1; size: -; D: -; V: TRBV19; DNA: TGTGCCAGTAGTGTTGGAGGGACGAACACTGAAGCTTTCTTT; CDR3: CASSVGGTNTEAFF
J: TRBJ1-5; size: -; D: TRBD1; V: TRBV19; DNA: TGTGCCAGTAGTTGGGGACAGTATAGCAATCAGCCCCAGCATTTT; CDR3: CASSWGQYSNQPQHF
J: TRBJ2-3; size: -; D: TRBD2; V: TRBV5-1; DNA: TGCGCCAGCAGCCCCCATAGCGGGGGGAAAAGCACAGATACGCAGTATTTT; CDR3: CASSPHSGGKSTDTQYF
J: TRBJ2-1; size: once; D: TRBD2; V: TRBV27; DNA: TGTGCCAGTAGAGAAGCGGGGAACAATGAGCAGTTCTTC; CDR3: CASREAGNNEQFF
J: TRBJ1-4; size: -; D: -; V: TRBV9; DNA: TGTGCCAGCAGCGTACAGGGAGGTGAAAAACTGTTTTTT; CDR3: CASSVQGGEKLFF
J: TRBJ1-1; size: -; D: TRBD1; V: TRBV5-1; DNA: TGCGCCAGCTCCAGGAGGGGACAGGGGGCCACCGAGGGGGCTTTCTTT; CDR3: CASSRRGQGATEGAFF
J: TRBJ2-3; size: -; D: -; V: TRBV7-9; DNA: TGTGCCAGCAGCTTAGGACTCACCCCACAAGTCACAGATACGCAGTATTTT; CDR3: CASSLGLTPQVTDTQYF
J: TRBJ2-7; size: -; D: -; V: TRBV7-2; DNA: TGTGCCAGCAGCTTTCAGTCCGGGAACTACGAGCAGTACTTC; CDR3: CASSFQSGNYEQYF
J: TRBJ1-3; size: -; D: -; V: TRBV5-1; DNA: TGCGCCAGCAGCTCGGGACTGCCCAGCTCTGGAAACACCATATATTTT; CDR3: CASSSGLPSSGNTIYF
J: TRBJ1-3; size: -; D: -; V: TRBV27; DNA: TGTGCCACCACGGTCCGGAGCTCTGGAAACACCATATATTTT; CDR3: CATTVRSSGNTIYF
J: TRBJ1-1; size: -; D: -; V: TRBV15; DNA: TGTGCCACCAGCAGGGCGGGCCAGCCTGAAGCTTTCTTT; CDR3: CATSRAGQPEAFF
J: TRBJ2-1; size: -; D: -; V: TRBV20-1; DNA: TGCAGTGCTTCGTACAATGAGCAGTTCTTC; CDR3: CSASYNEQFF
J: TRBJ2-1; size: few; D: -; V: TRBV6-1; DNA: TGTGCCAGCGCGAGGGAACTAAAAAACAATGAGCAGTTCTTC; CDR3: CASARELKNNEQFF
J: TRBJ1-1; size: -; D: -; V: TRBV27; DNA: TGTGCCAGCAGTATCGCAGAGAACACTGAAGCTTTCTTT; CDR3: CASSIAENTEAFF
J: TRBJ1-2; size: -; D: -; V: TRBV7-2; DNA: TGTGCCAGCAGCTTTAGTCAGGGCAAAAACTATGGCTACACCTTC; CDR3: CASSFSQGKNYGYTF
J: TRBJ1-1; size: -; D: -; V: TRBV4-3; DNA: TGCGCCAGCAGCCAAGAAAGGTGGGGCAGCTTAATGAACACTGAAGCTTTCTTT; CDR3: CASSQERWGSLMNTEAFF
J: TRBJ2-7; size: -; D: TRBD1; V: TRBV5-1; DNA: TGCGCCAGCAGCTTGTCGACAGGGAACTACGAGCAGTACTTC; CDR3: CASSLSTGNYEQYF
J: TRBJ1-2; size: -; D: TRBD1; V: TRBV19; DNA: TGTGCCAGTAGTATCGCTTTGGACAGGAACTATGGCTACACCTTC; CDR3: CASSIALDRNYGYTF
J: TRBJ2-2; size: once; D: -; V: TRBV5-4; DNA: TGTGCCAGCAGAACAGGGTTTCTCGGGGAGCTGTTTTTT; CDR3: CASRTGFLGELFF
J: TRBJ1-5; size: -; D: TRBD1; V: TRBV18; DNA: TGTGCCAGCTCACCACCACCCGGGACAGGGGATCATCAGCCCCAGCATTTT; CDR3: CASSPPPGTGDHQPQHF
J: TRBJ1-2; size: -; D: -; V: TRBV5-1; DNA: TGCGCCAGCAGCCCGGAGGGAACGAGGGGCTACACCTTC; CDR3: CASSPEGTRGYTF
J: TRBJ1-1; size: -; D: -; V: TRBV30; DNA: TGTGCCTGGAGTGTACAGAGGGATTTCGTAGCTTTCTTT; CDR3: CAWSVQRDFVAFF
J: TRBJ2-7; size: -; D: TRBD1; V: TRBV6-1; DNA: TGTGCCAGCAGTAACCGACAGGGGGCGTACGAGCAGTACTTC; CDR3: CASSNRQGAYEQYF
J: TRBJ1-2; size: once; D: -; V: TRBV6-5; DNA: TGTGCCAGCAGTTACTCGAGTGTTGGGGGGTACTATGGCTACACCTTC; CDR3: CASSYSSVGGYYGYTF
J: TRBJ2-1; size: -; D: TRBD2; V: TRBV6-5; DNA: TGTGCCAGCAGGCGAACTAGCGGGGGGGCCAATGAGCAGTTCTTC; CDR3: CASRRTSGGANEQFF
J: TRBJ2-1; size: -; D: TRBD2; V: TRBV10-1; DNA: TGCGCCAGCAGTGAACGGCAGGCGGGGGTTGGTGAGCAGTTCTTC; CDR3: CASSERQAGVGEQFF